The TCR beta chain described here comes from a study of blood T cell repertoires in COVID-19. For the study at large: Acute and convalescent COVID-19 samples came from the United States, Italy and Spain.

Assignment of participants to cohorts was predicated upon participant-reported clinical history. Recovered Cohort 3 donors showed two negative PCRs, clearance, or symptom resolution. Method: immunoSEQ multiplex PCR; TCRdb's copy keeps in-frame clones and lacks some. The sample yields about 380,000 clones, around 87% seen once. Germline trimming cut 7 bases from V and 1 base from J; bases unmatched to any gene: 6. Germline-derived CDR1 and CDR2 are MNHEY and SVGAGI. CDR3 length: 15 residues. The sequence came from a man aged 25-45 years who had recovered from COVID-19. Sequencing was done on a sample of PBMCs or T cells enriched from blood (not recorded which). The rearrangement joins TRBV6-5 to TRBJ2-1, with TRBD2 matching 8 bases. In DNA, the CDR3 is TGTGCCAGCACCACCGGGACTAGTTCCTACAATGAGCAGTTCTTC. It is translated as CASTTGTSSYNEQFF.